Presented here are 17 T cell receptor beta chains from one specimen sequenced in a study of shared clonotypes between healthy human individuals. Measured with immunoSEQ multiplex PCR; TCRdb has only the in-frame clones, and not every one. Of fewer than 1 million clones in the sample, 96% are singletons; the top ten hold less than 0.25%. Naive CD8 cells lacked CD45RO, underwent positive selection for CCR7 and left out terminally differentiated effector memory CD45RA+ cells. The sample taken for sequencing was naive CD8+ T cells sorted from blood. These receptors were collected from a man between 25 and 39 years old in good health.

The rearrangement links TRBV14 to TRBJ2-5; TRBD1 might be the D (5 bases). The CDR3 spans 15 residues. The ends were cut back, 0 bases at V and 7 bases at J, with 15 bases in the middle. CDR1 is SGHDN, CDR2 FVKESK, per germline. The CDR3 DNA follows: TGTGCCAGCAGCCAAGAAGGGCAGGGCATTGCGACCCAGTACTTC. Its protein product is CASSQEGQGIATQYF.

This sequence joins TRBV12-5 and TRBJ2-2; 9 bases line up with TRBD2. Trimming at V came to 2 bases and at J to 8 bases, leaving 9 bases not matched to a gene. CDR1 and CDR2 from the germline V gene are LGHNT and FRNRAP. CDR3 size: 16 residues. CDR3 coding DNA: TGTGCTAGTGGTTTGTTGACTAGCGGTAACGAAGGGGAGCTGTTTTTT. Protein product: CASGLLTSGNEGELFF.

This chain connects TRBV7-9 to TRBJ2-3, with 9 bases aligning to TRBD2. The CDR3 extends over 16 amino acids. The V segment lost 4 bases and the J segment 2 bases; nucleotides outside the gene matches: 7. Per germline, CDR1 SEHNR and CDR2 FQNEAQ (reference sequence). The CDR3 region is CASSYRASGNTDTQYF. As DNA, the CDR3 is TGTGCCAGCAGCTACCGAGCTAGCGGGAACACAGATACGCAGTATTTT.

V gene TRBV28 combines with J gene TRBJ2-7; D call uncertain. Between the trimmed V and J ends, which lost 6 bases and 5 bases, there was a span of 17 bases. Germline loops: CDR1 MDHEN, CDR2 SYDVKM. The CDR3 length is 14 residues. The CDR3 protein is CASSWDKGAHEQYF. The CDR3 region has the DNA TGTGCCAGCAGCTGGGATAAGGGTGCCCACGAGCAGTACTTC.

The V and J genes are TRBV7-9 and TRBJ2-1; TRBD2 agrees at 10 bases. With 2 bases clipped from V and 10 bases from J, the junction kept 11 bases outside the gene matches. The CDR3 runs to 16 residues. The germline CDR1 and CDR2 sequences are SEHNR and FQNEAQ (reference sequence). Written as DNA, the CDR3 is TGTGCCAGCAGCTTACCCGAACTCACTAGCGGGGACGAGCAGTTCTTC. Its protein is CASSLPELTSGDEQFF.

The chain is built from TRBV5-5 and TRBJ1-4, with D hard to call. Germline CDR1 and CDR2: SGHKS and YYEKEE (reference sequence). CDR3 size: 13 residues. V was cut by 7 bases and J by 4 bases, with 11 bases left in between. The DNA of the CDR3 is TGTGCCAGCGGCGGGATAGATAATGAAAAACTGTTTTTT. It translates to CASGGIDNEKLFF.

The V and J genes are TRBV9 and TRBJ2-5; perhaps TRBD2 as D (6 bases). V was clipped by 4 bases and J by 4 bases, with 11 bases between them. Germline assignment: CDR1 SGDLS and CDR2 YYNGEE. This CDR3 has 13 amino acids. CDR3 region: CASSPGTRETQYF. In DNA form, the CDR3 reads TGTGCCAGCAGCCCTGGGACTCGAGAGACCCAGTACTTC.

The V call is TRBV18, the J call TRBJ1-1; tentative D call: TRBD1 (5 bases). In germline, CDR1 is KGHSH, CDR2 LQKENI. The CDR3 totals 15 residues. The V and J ends lost 3 bases and 1 base respectively, with 12 bases between them. DNA for the CDR3: TGTGCCAGCTCACCGGGACCGCCGGAGAACACTGAAGCTTTCTTT. Its protein product is CASSPGPPENTEAFF.

This chain connects TRBV7-9 to TRBJ2-1; tentative D call: TRBD2 (6 bases). CDR3 size: 15 residues. CDR1 SEHNR and CDR2 FQNEAQ come from the germline V gene (reference sequence). Trimming pared 5 bases from V and 9 bases from J, leaving 20 bases between. The CDR3 is CASSPRDWISSEQFF. The CDR3 DNA is TGTGCCAGCAGCCCCCGGGACTGGATCAGTAGTGAGCAGTTCTTC.

The chain joins TRBV25-1 to TRBJ2-3, with D uncertain. Trimming removed 2 bases at V and 7 bases at J, with 4 bases between. Germline V CDR1 and CDR2: MGHDK, SYGVNS. CDR3 size: 11 residues. The CDR3 DNA reads as TGTGCCAGCAGTGAAGGTCATACGCAGTATTTT. This encodes CASSEGHTQYF.

On this clone itself: This specimen includes other DNA sequences encoding the same CDR3. V gene TRBV6-5 combines with J gene TRBJ2-2; D may correspond to TRBD1 or TRBD2 (5 bases each). CDR3 length equals 13 residues. The germline V and J ends were trimmed by 3 bases and 5 bases, with 7 bases remaining between them. Germline V gene data show CDR1 as MNHEY and CDR2 as SVGAGI. The CDR3 is CASSYGGTGELFF. CDR3 sequence (DNA): TGTGCCAGCAGTTATGGGGGAACCGGGGAGCTGTTTTTT.

To note about this clone: Other DNA sequences in the same sample also yield this CDR3. V and J are TRBV2 and TRBJ1-2, with D possibly matching TRBD1 (5 bases). The CDR3 runs 11 residues. The germline V gene encodes CDR1 SNHLY and CDR2 FYNNEI. Trimming pared 6 bases from V and 4 bases from J, leaving 6 bases between. CDR3 loop: CASRGPYGYTF. The CDR3 nucleotides are TGTGCCAGCAGGGGGCCCTATGGCTACACCTTC.

CDR3 DNA sequence: TGCAGCGTTAAGGGGGCCTCCTACAATGAGCAGTTCTTC. Translation gives CSVKGASYNEQFF. The chain couples TRBV29-1 to TRBJ2-1; 7 bases align to TRBD1. Germline lookup yields CDR1 SQVTM and CDR2 ANQGSEA. This CDR3 is 13 amino acids long. J gave up 0 bases and V 5 bases, and 1 base lay outside the gene matches.

Here the CDR3 DNA reads TGTGCCAGCAGTGATCTCGCCTACTCCTACGAGCAGTACTTC. Translated, it gives CASSDLAYSYEQYF. The chain recombines TRBV2 with TRBJ2-7; no clear D. CDR1 is SNHLY, CDR2 FYNNEI, per germline. The CDR3 contains 14 residues. Trimming removed 3 bases at V and 0 bases at J, with 9 bases between.

The V gene is TRBV6-1, the J gene TRBJ2-7; 9 bases map to TRBD1. Looked up from germline, CDR1 is MNHNS and CDR2 is SASEGT. V lost 6 bases, J lost 2 bases, and 2 bases stayed unmatched. This CDR3 has 13 residues. CDR3 sequence (DNA): TGTGCCAGCAGAAGGGACAGGGCCTACGAGCAGTACTTC. Translation: CASRRDRAYEQYF.

V gene TRBV27 combines with J gene TRBJ2-1, with 13 bases matching TRBD2. Trimming removed 3 bases from V and 8 bases from J; junction bases left unmatched: 4. The CDR3 loop spans 15 amino acids. Germline V CDR1 and CDR2: MNHEY, SMNVEV (reference sequence). The DNA of the CDR3 is TGTGCCAGCAGTTTCGGGACTAGCGGGATCTATGAGCAGTTCTTC. Protein: CASSFGTSGIYEQFF.

The V call is TRBV10-3, the J call TRBJ2-1; D is perhaps TRBD2 (5 bases). This CDR3 comprises 18 residues. Germline V gene sequence: CDR1 ENHRY, CDR2 SYGVKD. The ends were cut back, 0 bases at V and 5 bases at J, with 20 bases in the middle. The CDR3 DNA follows: TGTGCCATCAGTGAGTCAAACCCTGGTAGTGGGAGTAACAATGAGCAGTTCTTC. Its translation: CAISESNPGSGSNNEQFF.